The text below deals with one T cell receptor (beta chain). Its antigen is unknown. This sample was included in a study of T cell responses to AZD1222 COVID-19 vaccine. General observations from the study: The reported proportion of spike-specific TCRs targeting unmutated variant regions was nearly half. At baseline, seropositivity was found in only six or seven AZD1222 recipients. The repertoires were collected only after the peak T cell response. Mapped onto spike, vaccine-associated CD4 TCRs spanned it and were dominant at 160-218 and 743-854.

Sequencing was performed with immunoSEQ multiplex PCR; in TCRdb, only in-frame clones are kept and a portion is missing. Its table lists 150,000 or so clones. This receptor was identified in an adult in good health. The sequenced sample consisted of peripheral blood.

Here the CDR3 reads CASSIEGDLYGYTF. The CDR3 DNA sequence: TGTGCCAGTAGTATAGAAGGAGATTTATATGGCTACACCTTC. The chain uses TRBV19 and TRBJ1-2; D gene uncertain. V lost 0 bases and J 5 bases, leaving 10 bases between the germline ends. The CDR3 contains 14 residues. The germline gives CDR1 LNHDA, CDR2 SQIVND (reference sequence).